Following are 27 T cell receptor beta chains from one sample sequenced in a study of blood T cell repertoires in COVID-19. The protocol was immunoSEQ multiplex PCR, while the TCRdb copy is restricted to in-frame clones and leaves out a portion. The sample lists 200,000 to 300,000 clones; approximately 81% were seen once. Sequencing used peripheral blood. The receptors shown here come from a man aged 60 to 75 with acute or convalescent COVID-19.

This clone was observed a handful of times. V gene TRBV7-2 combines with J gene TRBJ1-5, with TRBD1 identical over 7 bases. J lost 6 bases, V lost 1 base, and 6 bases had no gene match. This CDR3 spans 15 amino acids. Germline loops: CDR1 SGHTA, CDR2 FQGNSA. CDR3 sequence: CASSLGRGPGQPQHF. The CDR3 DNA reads TGTGCCAGCAGCTTAGGGAGGGGGCCTGGTCAGCCCCAGCATTTT.

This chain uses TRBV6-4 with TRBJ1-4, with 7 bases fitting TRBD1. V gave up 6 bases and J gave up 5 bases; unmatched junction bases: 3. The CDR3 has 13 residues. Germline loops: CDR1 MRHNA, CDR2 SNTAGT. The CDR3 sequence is CASSGTANEKLFF. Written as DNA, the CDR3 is TGTGCCAGCAGCGGGACAGCGAATGAAAAACTGTTTTTT.

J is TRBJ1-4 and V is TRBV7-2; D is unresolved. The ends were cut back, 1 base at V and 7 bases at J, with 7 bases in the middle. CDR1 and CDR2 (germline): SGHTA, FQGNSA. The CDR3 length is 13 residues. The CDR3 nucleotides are TGTGCCAGCAGCTTAGTGCGGGGTGAAAAACTGTTTTTT. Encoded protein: CASSLVRGEKLFF.

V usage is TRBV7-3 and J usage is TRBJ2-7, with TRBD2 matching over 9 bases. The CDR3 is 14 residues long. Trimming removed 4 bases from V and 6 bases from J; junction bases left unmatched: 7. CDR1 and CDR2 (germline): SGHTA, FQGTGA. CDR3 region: CASSSGLAGSEQYF. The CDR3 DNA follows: TGTGCCAGCAGCTCTGGGCTAGCGGGATCCGAGCAGTACTTC.

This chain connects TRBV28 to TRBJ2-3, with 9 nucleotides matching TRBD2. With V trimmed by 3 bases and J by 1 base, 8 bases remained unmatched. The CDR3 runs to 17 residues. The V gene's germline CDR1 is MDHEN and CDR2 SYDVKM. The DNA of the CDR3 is TGTGCCAGCAGTTTGGTGCGGGGGGGCGAGGGCACAGATACGCAGTATTTT. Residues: CASSLVRGGEGTDTQYF.

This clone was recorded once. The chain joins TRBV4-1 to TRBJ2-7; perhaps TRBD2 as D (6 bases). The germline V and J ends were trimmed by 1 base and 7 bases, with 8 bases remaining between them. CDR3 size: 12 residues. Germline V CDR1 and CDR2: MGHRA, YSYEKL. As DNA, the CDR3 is TGCGCCAGCAGCCAAGGGGGGGTAGAGCAGTACTTC. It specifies CASSQGGVEQYF.

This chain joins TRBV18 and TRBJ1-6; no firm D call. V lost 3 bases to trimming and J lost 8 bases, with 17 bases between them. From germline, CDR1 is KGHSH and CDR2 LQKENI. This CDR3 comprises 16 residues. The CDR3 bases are TGTGCCAGCTCACCCAATTATGGATCGAGGGATTCACCCCTCCACTTT. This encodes CASSPNYGSRDSPLHF.

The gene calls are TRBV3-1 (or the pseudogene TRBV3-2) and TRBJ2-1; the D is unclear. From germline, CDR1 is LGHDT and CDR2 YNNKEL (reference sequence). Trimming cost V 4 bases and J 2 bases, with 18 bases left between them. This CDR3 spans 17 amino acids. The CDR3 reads CASSPKRETLAYNEQFF. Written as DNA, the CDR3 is TGTGCCAGCAGCCCCAAACGTGAGACTCTTGCCTACAATGAGCAGTTCTTC.

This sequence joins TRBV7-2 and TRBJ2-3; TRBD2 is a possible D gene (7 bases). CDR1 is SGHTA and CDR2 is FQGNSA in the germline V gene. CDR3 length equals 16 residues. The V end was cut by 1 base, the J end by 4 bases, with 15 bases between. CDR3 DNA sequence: TGTGCCAGCAGCTTAGGGGGGCGGGGGCCCGCAGATACGCAGTATTTT. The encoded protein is CASSLGGRGPADTQYF.

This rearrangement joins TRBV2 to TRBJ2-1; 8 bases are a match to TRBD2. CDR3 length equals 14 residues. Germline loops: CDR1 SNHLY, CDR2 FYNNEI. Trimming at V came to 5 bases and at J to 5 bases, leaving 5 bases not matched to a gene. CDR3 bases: TGTGCCAGCAGTTGGACTAGCTTCGACAATGAGCAGTTCTTC. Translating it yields CASSWTSFDNEQFF. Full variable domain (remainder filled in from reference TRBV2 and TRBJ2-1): EPEVTQTPSHQVTQMGQEVILRCVPISNHLYFYWYRQILGQKVEFLVSFYNNEISEKSEIFDDQFSVERPDGSNFTLKIRSTKLEDSAMYFCASSWTSFDNEQFFGPGTRLTVL.

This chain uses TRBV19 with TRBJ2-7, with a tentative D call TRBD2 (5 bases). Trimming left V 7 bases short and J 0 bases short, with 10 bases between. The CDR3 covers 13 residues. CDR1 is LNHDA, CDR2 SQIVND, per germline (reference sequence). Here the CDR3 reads CASKSEGSYEQYF. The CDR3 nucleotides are TGTGCCAGTAAGTCTGAGGGCTCCTACGAGCAGTACTTC.

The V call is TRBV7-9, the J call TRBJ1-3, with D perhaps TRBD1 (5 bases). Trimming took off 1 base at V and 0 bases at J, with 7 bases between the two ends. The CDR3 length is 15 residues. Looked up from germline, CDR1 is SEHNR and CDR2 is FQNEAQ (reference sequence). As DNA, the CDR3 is TGTGCCAGCAGCTTAGGCAGGGTCTCTGGAAACACCATATATTTT. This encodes CASSLGRVSGNTIYF.

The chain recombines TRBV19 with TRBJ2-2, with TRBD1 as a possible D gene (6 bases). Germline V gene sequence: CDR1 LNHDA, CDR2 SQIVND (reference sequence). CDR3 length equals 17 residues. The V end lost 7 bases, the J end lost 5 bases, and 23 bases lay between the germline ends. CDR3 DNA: TGTGCCAGTATGGACAGCGGACTCCACGACGTTACCGGGGAGCTGTTTTTT. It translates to CASMDSGLHDVTGELFF.

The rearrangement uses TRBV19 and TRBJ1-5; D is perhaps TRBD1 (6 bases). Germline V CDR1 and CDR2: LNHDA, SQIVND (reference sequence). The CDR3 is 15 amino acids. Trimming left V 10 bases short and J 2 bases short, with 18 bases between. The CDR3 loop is CATSTQGGGNQPQHF. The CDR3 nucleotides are TGTGCCACCTCGACACAGGGCGGAGGCAATCAGCCCCAGCATTTT.

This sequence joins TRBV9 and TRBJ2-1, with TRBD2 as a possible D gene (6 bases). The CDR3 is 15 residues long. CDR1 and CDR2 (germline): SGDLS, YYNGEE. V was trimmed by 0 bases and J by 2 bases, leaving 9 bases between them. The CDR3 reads CASSVGAGTYNEQFF. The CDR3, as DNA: TGTGCCAGCAGCGTAGGGGCGGGGACCTACAATGAGCAGTTCTTC.

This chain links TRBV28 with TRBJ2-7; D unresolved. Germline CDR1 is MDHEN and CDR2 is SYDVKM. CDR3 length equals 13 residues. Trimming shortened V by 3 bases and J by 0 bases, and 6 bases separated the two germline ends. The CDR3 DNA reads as TGTGCCAGCAGTTTTCCAGTCTCCTACGAGCAGTACTTC. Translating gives CASSFPVSYEQYF. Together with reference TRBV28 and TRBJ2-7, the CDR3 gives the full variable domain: DVKVTQSSRYLVKRTGEKVFLECVQDMDHENMFWYRQDPGLGLRLIYFSYDVKMKEKGDIPEGYSVSREKKERFSLILESASTNQTSMYLCASSFPVSYEQYFGPGTRLTVT.

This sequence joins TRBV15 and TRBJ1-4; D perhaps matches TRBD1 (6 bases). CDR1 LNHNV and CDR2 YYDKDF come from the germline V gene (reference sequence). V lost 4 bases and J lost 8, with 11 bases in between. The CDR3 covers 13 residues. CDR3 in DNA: TGTGCCACCAGCACCGGGACATACGAAAAACTGTTTTTT. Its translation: CATSTGTYEKLFF.

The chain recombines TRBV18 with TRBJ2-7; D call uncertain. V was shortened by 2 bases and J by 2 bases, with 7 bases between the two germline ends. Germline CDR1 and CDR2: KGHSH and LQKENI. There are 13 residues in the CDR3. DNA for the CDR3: TGTGCCAGCTCACCAGAGAGGACCTACGAGCAGTACTTC. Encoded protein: CASSPERTYEQYF.

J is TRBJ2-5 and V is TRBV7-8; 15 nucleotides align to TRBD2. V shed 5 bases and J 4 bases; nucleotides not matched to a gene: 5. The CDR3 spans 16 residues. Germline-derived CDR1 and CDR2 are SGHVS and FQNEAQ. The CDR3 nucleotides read TGTGCCAGCAGCCCCAGGACTAGCGGGAGGGGAGAGACCCAGTACTTC. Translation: CASSPRTSGRGETQYF.

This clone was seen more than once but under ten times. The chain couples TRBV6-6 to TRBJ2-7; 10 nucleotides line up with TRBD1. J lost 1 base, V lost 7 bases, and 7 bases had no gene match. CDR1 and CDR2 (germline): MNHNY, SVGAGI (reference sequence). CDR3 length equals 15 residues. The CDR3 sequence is CASTYSDRGSYEQYF. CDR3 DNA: TGTGCCAGCACCTACTCGGACAGGGGGTCCTACGAGCAGTACTTC.

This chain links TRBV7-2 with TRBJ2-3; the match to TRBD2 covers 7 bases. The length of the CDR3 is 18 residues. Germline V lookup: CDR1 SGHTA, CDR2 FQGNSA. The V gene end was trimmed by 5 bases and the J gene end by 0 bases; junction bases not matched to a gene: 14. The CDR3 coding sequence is TGTGCCAGCAGCCCAAAGCGACTAGCACTATCTAGCACAGATACGCAGTATTTT. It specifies CASSPKRLALSSTDTQYF.

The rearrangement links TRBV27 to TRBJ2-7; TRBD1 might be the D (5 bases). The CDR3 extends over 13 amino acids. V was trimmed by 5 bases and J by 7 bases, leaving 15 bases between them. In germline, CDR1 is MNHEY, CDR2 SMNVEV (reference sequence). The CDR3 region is CASSPWGALEQYF. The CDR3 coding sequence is TGTGCCAGCAGTCCCTGGGGCGCGTTGGAGCAGTACTTC.

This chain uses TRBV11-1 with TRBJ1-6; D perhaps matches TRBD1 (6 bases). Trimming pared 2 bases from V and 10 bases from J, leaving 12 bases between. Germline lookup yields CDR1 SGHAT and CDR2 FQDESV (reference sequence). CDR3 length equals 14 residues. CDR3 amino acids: CASSLTGSLSPLHF. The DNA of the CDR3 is TGTGCCAGCAGCTTAACAGGGAGTCTGTCACCCCTCCACTTT. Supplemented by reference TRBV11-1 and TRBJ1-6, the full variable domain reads EAEVAQSPRYKITEKSQAVAFWCDPISGHATLYWYRQILGQGPELLVQFQDESVVDDSQLPKDRFSAERLKGVDSTLKIQPAELGDSAMYLCASSLTGSLSPLHFGNGTRLTVT.

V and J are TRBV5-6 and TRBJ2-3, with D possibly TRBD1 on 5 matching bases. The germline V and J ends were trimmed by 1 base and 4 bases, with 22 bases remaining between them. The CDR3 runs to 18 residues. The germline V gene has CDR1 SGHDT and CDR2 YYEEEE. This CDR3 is CASSLRQGTPGPADTQYF. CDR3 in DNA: TGTGCCAGCAGCTTGCGGCAGGGCACCCCAGGGCCCGCAGATACGCAGTATTTT.

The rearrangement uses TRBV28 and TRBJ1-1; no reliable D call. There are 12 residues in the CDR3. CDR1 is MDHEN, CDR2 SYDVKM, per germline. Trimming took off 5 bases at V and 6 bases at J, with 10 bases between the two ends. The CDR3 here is CASSQVAPEAFF. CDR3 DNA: TGTGCCAGCAGTCAGGTCGCACCTGAAGCTTTCTTT.

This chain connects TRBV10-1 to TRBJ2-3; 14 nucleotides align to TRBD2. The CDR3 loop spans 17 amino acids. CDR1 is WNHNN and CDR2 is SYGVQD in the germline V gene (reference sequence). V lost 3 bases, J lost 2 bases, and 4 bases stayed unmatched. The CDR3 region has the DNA TGCGCCAGCAGTGATGGACTAGCGGGGGGTTCCACAGATACGCAGTATTTT. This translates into CASSDGLAGGSTDTQYF.

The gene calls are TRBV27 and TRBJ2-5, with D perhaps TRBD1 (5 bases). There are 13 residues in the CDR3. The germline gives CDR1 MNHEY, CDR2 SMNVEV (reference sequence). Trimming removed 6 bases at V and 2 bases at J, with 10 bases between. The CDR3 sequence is CASSHRRQETQYF. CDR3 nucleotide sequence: TGTGCCAGCAGCCACAGGCGACAAGAGACCCAGTACTTC.